What follows are 25 T cell receptor beta chains derived from one specimen sequenced in a study of T cell responses to AZD1222 COVID-19 vaccine. Clones were sequenced by immunoSEQ multiplex PCR, and TCRdb holds only the in-frame ones, with some missing. The data contain 95,000 to 100,000 clones, about nine tenths of them singletons. The sequencing here drew on peripheral blood, taken on day 0 of AZD1222 vaccination. The receptors originated from an adult in good health.

The genes are TRBV11-2 and TRBJ2-7; D is unclear. CDR1 is SGHAT and CDR2 is FQNNGV in the germline V gene. This CDR3 has 13 amino acids. V was shortened by 1 base and J by 4 bases, with 8 bases between the two germline ends. In nucleotides, the CDR3 is TGTGCCAGCAGCTTAGTGATAGGATACGAGCAGTACTTC. Its translation: CASSLVIGYEQYF.

CDR3 coding DNA: TGTGCCAGTAATAACGGGGGCTTGAACACTGAAGCTTTCTTT. It yields the protein CASNNGGLNTEAFF. The V gene is TRBV19, the J gene TRBJ1-1; a weak D match, TRBD1 (6 bases). Germline V gene data show CDR1 as LNHDA and CDR2 as SQIVND (reference sequence). The CDR3 covers 14 residues. The V end was cut by 7 bases, the J end by 0 bases, with 12 bases between.

This clone has just one count. The rearrangement uses TRBV5-4 and TRBJ2-3; D is unclear. From germline, CDR1 is SGHNT and CDR2 YYREEE (reference sequence). The CDR3 is 13 residues long. Trimming took 3 bases from V and 6 from J, leaving 11 bases between them. CDR3: CASSSLERDTQYF. The CDR3 DNA reads as TGTGCCAGCAGCTCCCTGGAGAGGGATACGCAGTATTTT.

The DNA for the CDR3 is TGTGCCAGCAGTCCCCGTGCGGAAGCCGTACAAGCTTTCTTT. Residues: CASSPRAEAVQAFF. This chain uses TRBV27 with TRBJ1-1; D is unresolved. Germline lookup yields CDR1 MNHEY and CDR2 SMNVEV (reference sequence). Trimming removed 5 bases from V and 9 bases from J, with 19 bases in between. There are 14 residues in the CDR3.

A few counts support this clone. V gene TRBV6-1 combines with J gene TRBJ1-5, with D tentatively TRBD1 (6 bases). Trimming shortened V by 1 base and J by 6 bases, and 13 bases separated the two germline ends. There are 15 residues in the CDR3. Germline CDR1 reads MNHNS; CDR2 reads SASEGT. The CDR3 DNA is TGTGCCAGCAGTGAAGAGGGGGGCTGGAGTCAGCCCCAGCATTTT. It encodes CASSEEGGWSQPQHF.

The rearrangement joins TRBV9 to TRBJ2-2; 7 bases agree with TRBD1. This CDR3 has 13 residues. The junction had 3 bases not matched to a gene; V was cut back by 5 bases and J by 5 bases. The V gene's germline CDR1 is SGDLS and CDR2 YYNGEE. CDR3 bases: TGTGCCAGCAGAACAGGGGTTACCGGGGAGCTGTTTTTT. It is translated as CASRTGVTGELFF. Drawing the rest from reference TRBV9 and TRBJ2-2, the complete variable domain is DSGVTQTPKHLITATGQRVTLRCSPRSGDLSVYWYQQSLDQGLQFLIQYYNGEERAKGNILERFSAQQFPDLHSELNLSSLELGDSALYFCASRTGVTGELFFGEGSRLTVL.

The gene calls are TRBV7-9 and TRBJ1-2; D gene uncertain. Germline lookup yields CDR1 SEHNR and CDR2 FQNEAQ (reference sequence). CDR3 size: 13 residues. V was cut by 5 bases and J by 4 bases, with 11 bases left in between. CDR3: CASSPLGGYGYTF. CDR3 nucleotide sequence: TGTGCCAGCAGCCCACTGGGTGGCTATGGCTACACCTTC.

The chain has TRBV3-1 (or the pseudogene TRBV3-2) and TRBJ2-3, with 9 bases identical to TRBD2. Germline-derived CDR1 and CDR2 are LGHDT and YNNKEL (reference sequence). The trim removed 1 base at V and 8 bases at J, leaving 4 bases unmatched. This CDR3 has 14 amino acids. Here the CDR3 reads CASSQARRGGTQYF. CDR3 bases: TGTGCCAGCAGCCAAGCGAGGCGGGGGGGTACGCAGTATTTT.

V gene TRBV28 combines with J gene TRBJ1-1; D possibly corresponds to TRBD1 (5 bases). Germline V gene data show CDR1 as MDHEN and CDR2 as SYDVKM. The CDR3 extends over 14 amino acids. V was cut by 5 bases and J by 4 bases, with 14 bases left in between. The CDR3 sequence is CASSIGGGGTEAFF. CDR3 DNA: TGTGCCAGCAGTATTGGGGGGGGAGGCACTGAAGCTTTCTTT.

V gene TRBV5-4 combines with J gene TRBJ1-1; 10 nucleotides line up with TRBD1. CDR1 SGHNT and CDR2 YYREEE come from the germline V gene (reference sequence). This CDR3 region has 14 residues. With 2 bases clipped from V and 5 bases from J, the junction kept 3 bases outside the gene matches. The CDR3 spells CASSFDRGRTEAFF. The CDR3 DNA sequence: TGTGCCAGCAGCTTCGACAGGGGGCGGACTGAAGCTTTCTTT.

This rearrangement joins TRBV28 to TRBJ1-4; TRBD1 agrees at 8 bases. The CDR3 contains 14 residues. Germline assignment: CDR1 MDHEN and CDR2 SYDVKM. The V and J ends lost 5 bases and 7 bases, in that order; junction bases with no gene match: 6. Here the CDR3 reads CASSRGTGLEKLFF. The CDR3 coding sequence is TGTGCCAGCAGTAGGGGGACAGGTCTTGAAAAACTGTTTTTT.

This clone was detected only a few times. The CDR3 region has the DNA TGTGCCAGCAGCCAAGACGTTCGCAACACAGATACGCAGTATTTT. Its translation is CASSQDVRNTDTQYF. J is TRBJ2-3 and V is TRBV3-1 (or the pseudogene TRBV3-2), with D uncertain. The CDR3 spans 15 residues. CDR1 and CDR2 from the germline V gene are LGHDT and YNNKEL (reference sequence). V dropped 0 bases and J dropped 2 bases, with 9 bases sitting between them.

The chain links TRBV15 to TRBJ1-4, with D maybe TRBD1 (5 bases). Trimming took off 2 bases at V and 8 bases at J, with 15 bases between the two ends. The CDR3 contains 15 residues. Germline loops: CDR1 LNHNV, CDR2 YYDKDF (reference sequence). DNA for the CDR3: TGTGCCACCAGCAGACCTGGGGGATGGGGGGAAAAACTGTTTTTT. This sequence encodes CATSRPGGWGEKLFF.

The genes are TRBV18 and TRBJ1-2, with unresolved D. The CDR3 runs to 15 residues. Germline CDR1 and CDR2: KGHSH and LQKENI. V gave up 0 bases and J gave up 6 bases, with 14 bases separating them. The CDR3 loop is CASSPPNPPGHGYTF. CDR3 bases: TGTGCCAGCTCACCACCGAATCCCCCGGGCCATGGCTACACCTTC.

The chain employs TRBV9 and TRBJ1-3; 8 bases match TRBD1. The CDR3 is made up of 16 amino acids. V lost 0 bases to trimming and J lost 4 bases; unmatched junction nucleotides: 6. Germline values: CDR1 SGDLS, CDR2 YYNGEE. This chain's CDR3 is CASSVEDRAQGNTIYF. The CDR3 DNA reads as TGTGCCAGCAGCGTAGAGGACAGGGCTCAAGGAAACACCATATATTTT.

V usage is TRBV9 and J usage is TRBJ1-1, with D unresolved. In germline, CDR1 is SGDLS, CDR2 YYNGEE. The CDR3 is 13 amino acids. Trimming took off 4 bases at V and 7 bases at J, with 14 bases between the two ends. CDR3 coding DNA: TGTGCCAGCAGCCCCCGGTTCGACGGTGAAGCTTTCTTT. The encoded protein is CASSPRFDGEAFF. Variable domain in full (rest from reference TRBV9 and TRBJ1-1): DSGVTQTPKHLITATGQRVTLRCSPRSGDLSVYWYQQSLDQGLQFLIQYYNGEERAKGNILERFSAQQFPDLHSELNLSSLELGDSALYFCASSPRFDGEAFFGQGTRLTVV.

This chain joins TRBV6-5 and TRBJ2-5, with a tentative D call TRBD2 (8 bases). CDR1 is MNHEY and CDR2 is SVGAGI in the germline V gene. Trimming took 2 bases from V and 2 from J, leaving 12 bases between them. The CDR3 has 15 residues. The CDR3 spells CASSYSGGQQETQYF. The CDR3, as DNA: TGTGCCAGCAGTTACAGCGGGGGACAGCAAGAGACCCAGTACTTC.

The genes are TRBV5-6 and TRBJ2-3, with 10 bases fitting TRBD1. Germline trimming cut 3 bases from V and 2 bases from J; bases unmatched to any gene: 3. The CDR3 totals 15 residues. CDR1 SGHDT and CDR2 YYEEEE come from the germline V gene. The CDR3 spells CASSWDRGLTDTQYF. The DNA of the CDR3 is TGTGCCAGCAGCTGGGACAGGGGACTCACAGATACGCAGTATTTT.

This sequence joins TRBV14 and TRBJ1-2; D gene unclear. V was pared by 0 bases and J by 3 bases, with 11 bases between. Germline V gives CDR1 SGHDN, CDR2 FVKESK. The CDR3 is 15 amino acids. The CDR3 DNA sequence: TGTGCCAGCAGCCAAGATAGACGGGAATACTATGGCTACACCTTC. Residues: CASSQDRREYYGYTF.

The chain recombines TRBV5-1 with TRBJ1-1; D perhaps matches TRBD1 (5 bases). The length of the CDR3 is 13 residues. Trimming left V 3 bases short and J 4 bases short, with 10 bases between. Germline CDR1 SGHRS, CDR2 YFSETQ. CDR3 DNA sequence: TGCGCCAGCAGCTCCCAGGGAAGCACTGAAGCTTTCTTT. Translation: CASSSQGSTEAFF.

V and J are TRBV5-1 and TRBJ1-6; a weak D match, TRBD1 (6 bases). Germline-derived CDR1 and CDR2 are SGHRS and YFSETQ. The CDR3 totals 15 residues. V lost 7 bases and J lost 7, with 18 bases in between. The CDR3 nucleotides are TGCGCCAGCTCCCTTGCAGGGGTTGACAATTCACCCCTCCACTTT. Its protein is CASSLAGVDNSPLHF.

This chain joins TRBV5-1 and TRBJ2-7, with TRBD1 matching over 9 bases. Per germline, CDR1 SGHRS and CDR2 YFSETQ. V shed 6 bases and J 5 bases; nucleotides not matched to a gene: 9. This CDR3 has 14 residues. CDR3 amino acids: CASTETGGFDEQYF. The CDR3 DNA reads as TGCGCCAGCACCGAGACAGGGGGTTTCGACGAGCAGTACTTC.

The J gene is TRBJ1-2, the V gene TRBV6-1; D uncertain. V shed 1 base and J shed 6 bases, with 12 bases lying between them. CDR1 MNHNS and CDR2 SASEGT come from the germline V gene. This CDR3 spans 14 amino acids. CDR3 nucleotides: TGTGCCAGCAGTGAAGGTGGATGGAGGAATGGCTACACCTTC. Amino acids: CASSEGGWRNGYTF.

The genes are TRBV28 and TRBJ2-2, with D hard to call. The CDR3 runs to 13 residues. V was shortened by 2 bases and J by 7 bases, with 8 bases between the two germline ends. Germline V gene data show CDR1 as MDHEN and CDR2 as SYDVKM. The CDR3 region has the DNA TGTGCCAGCAGTTTAGGATACTACGGGGAGCTGTTTTTT. Its translation: CASSLGYYGELFF.

The rearrangement uses TRBV7-3 and TRBJ1-3; D gene unclear. Germline V gives CDR1 SGHTA, CDR2 FQGTGA. The CDR3 totals 12 residues. CDR3 loop: CASGLPGNTIYF. In nucleotides, the CDR3 is TGTGCATCCGGCCTTCCTGGAAACACCATATATTTT. The variable domain in full, with the rest retrieved from reference TRBV7-3 and TRBJ1-3, is GAGVSQTPSNKVTEKGKYVELRCDPISGHTALYWYRQSLGQGPEFLIYFQGTGAADDSGLPNDRFFAVRPEGSVSTLKIQRTERGDSAVYLCASGLPGNTIYFGEGSWLTVV.